This T cell receptor beta chain was observed in a study of beta chain features in type 1 diabetes. CDR3 length: 15 residues. Germline assignment: CDR1 MGHRA and CDR2 YSYEKL. V dropped 2 bases and J dropped 0 bases, with 10 bases sitting between them. TCRB transcripts that were expressed got sequenced, as all of the isolated RNA had been reverse transcribed. Here immunoSEQ multiplex PCR was the method, and the copy in TCRdb shows in-frame clones only, minus some. The sample yields about 230,000 clones, about 9.3% seen once. The sequencing input was naive CD4+ T cells from blood. The chain has TRBV4-1 and TRBJ1-1; the D is unclear. The TCR originated in a woman younger than 30 in good health. The CDR3 nucleotides read TGCGCCAGCAGCCAACAGTACAGCATGAACACTGAAGCTTTCTTT. It encodes CASSQQYSMNTEAFF.